The sequence of this T cell receptor (beta chain) was determined in a study of beta chain features in type 1 diabetes. The study's findings and limits: At VDJ recombination sites, type 1 diabetes patients had fewer insertions and more deleted nucleotides. For patients, the naive, central memory and Treg TCRB repertoires appeared more alike than for healthy donors. For patients and controls alike, PCR might favor shorter templates to the same degree.

What was sequenced were expressed TCRB transcripts, since all of the isolated RNA had been reverse transcribed. Each sample of naive, central memory or regulatory T cells had, on average, around 4 million reads. Here immunoSEQ multiplex PCR was the method, and the copy in TCRdb shows in-frame clones only, minus some. The sample lists 680,000 or so clones; less than 20% were seen once. Germline V lookup: CDR1 SGDLS, CDR2 YYNGEE. V gave up 0 bases and J gave up 6 bases, with 18 bases separating them. This CDR3 spans 16 amino acids. This clone has just a few counts. What it recognizes is unknown. This chain connects TRBV9 to TRBJ1-2; D unclear. The receptor comes from a man younger than 35 in good health. The material sequenced was naive CD4+ T cells from blood. As DNA, the CDR3 is TGTGCCAGCAGCGTAGGTGGCTTGGCCAATCTGGATGGCTACACCTTC. Translating gives CASSVGGLANLDGYTF.